The subject of this entry is one TCR beta chain. Repertoires were generated with immunoSEQ multiplex PCR, while TCRdb's copy carries only in-frame clones and drops some. The sample has roughly 2,500,000 clones, 93% seen once. This entry belongs to a study of shared clonotypes between healthy human individuals. Losses at the gene ends were 7 bases for V and 0 bases for J; bases not matched to a gene: 14. Germline lookup yields CDR1 WNHNN and CDR2 SYGVQD (reference sequence). This CDR3 is 18 amino acids long. This clonotype was sampled from a man aged 18 to 35 in good health. Some clones in this sample may be carry-over from other donors' samples. The sample was naive CD4+ T cells from PBMCs. The subset was: CD45RA+ positively selected. The chain joins TRBV10-1 to TRBJ1-3, with 8 bases that match TRBD1. The CDR3 loop is CASIHVGQGERSGNTIYF. As DNA, the CDR3 is TGCGCCAGCATCCATGTCGGACAGGGAGAACGCTCTGGAAACACCATATATTTT.